This T cell receptor (beta chain) was recovered during a study of post-analysis software for immune sequencing data. About the study: In terms of disease course, relapsing-remitting, secondary progressive and progressive-relapsing multiple sclerosis were included. Overall study results and limits: F measure clustering grouped samples strongly by preparation batch. Versus controls, multiple sclerosis patients showed significantly lower diversity (normalized Chao1). Patients had higher frequencies than controls of five TRBV segments, including TRBV5-6, TRBV5-1 and TRBV20-1.

This clonotype turned up a few times. Its antigen remains unknown. cDNA libraries of TCR beta carried unique molecular identifiers. A population of 1 to 10 million T cells gave rise to approximately 500,000 cDNA molecules. TCRdb called the PCR reads again in MiXCR, with one record for every CDR3 protein. This table has hundreds of thousands of distinct CDR3 sequences, roughly 29% appearing once. The CDR3 length is 14 residues. The germline CDR1 and CDR2 sequences are MDHEN and SYDVKM. Trimming took 10 bases from V and 9 from J; bases not matched to a gene: 16. This sequence joins TRBV28 and TRBJ2-7, with TRBD2 matching 9 bases. This sequence was found in a girl aged 10 to 17 with multiple sclerosis. The sequenced sample consisted of blood. CDR3 nucleotide sequence: TGTGCCACCGGGTCGAGCGGGAGGTACCTATGGCAGTACTTC. Translated, it gives CATGSSGRYLWQYF.